This entry is about one T cell receptor beta chain. As yet, its antigen is unknown. PCR primers comprised 60 Vbeta and 13 Jbeta primers. Sequencing was performed with immunoSEQ multiplex PCR; in TCRdb, only in-frame clones are kept and a portion is missing. Of fewer than 200,000 clones in the sample, roughly 73% were seen once. The entry originates in a study of cytomegalovirus exposure and HLA in healthy donors. Study-level results: V- and J-gene trimming of TCR beta was linked (in a later analysis) to a missense DCLRE1C variant.

The CDR3 length is 16 residues. The germline gives CDR1 SGHNT, CDR2 YYREEE (reference sequence). The junction had 12 bases not matched to a gene; V was cut back by 3 bases and J by 4 bases. Nominally healthy donors provided the samples, though records likely missed some immune exposures. This rearrangement joins TRBV5-4 to TRBJ1-2; 7 bases align to TRBD1. The sequenced sample consisted of PBMCs. This receptor was obtained from a woman younger than 45 in good health and CMV-seronegative. DNA of the CDR3: TGTGCCAGCAGCTCTCGGGACAGTTACTATGGCTATGGCTACACCTTC. Its protein is CASSSRDSYYGYGYTF. The complete variable domain, with remaining parts taken from reference TRBV5-4 and TRBJ1-2, reads ETGVTQSPTHLIKTRGQQVTLRCSSQSGHNTVSWYQQALGQGPQFIFQYYREEENGRGNFPPRFSGLQFPNYSSELNVNALELDDSALYLCASSSRDSYYGYGYTFGSGTRLTVV.